One and the same sample provided the 8 T cell receptor beta chains below, sequenced in a study of CD8+CD57+ T cells in acquired aplastic anemia. Genomic DNA, the template, was used for profiling of the TCR beta VDJ and CDR3. TCRdb itself ran the reads through MiXCR, one entry per CDR3 protein. Among around 400,000 distinct CDR3 sequences listed, approximately 70% were seen once. Sequencing was done on a sample of sorted CD4+, CD8+, or CD8+CD57+ T cells (not recorded which) from PBMCs. Receptors originate from a human donor in good health, serving as a control.

This clonotype was detected ten times or more. V usage is TRBV19 and J usage is TRBJ1-2, with a weak D call TRBD1 (6 bases). Trimming took 5 bases from V and 5 from J, leaving 18 bases between them. The CDR3 has 15 residues. Looked up from germline, CDR1 is LNHDA and CDR2 is SQIVND (reference sequence). The CDR3 DNA follows: TGTGCCAGTAGTTCTCCGGGACATCTTCTGTATGGCTACACCTTC. Translated: CASSSPGHLLYGYTF.

A word on this clonotype: Lacking the conserved final phenylalanine or tryptophan, this CDR3 likely reflects a read error. No DNA is shown, since the ends of the CDR3 on it are uncertain; the CDR3 is the one TCRdb lists. The chain recombines TRBV29-1 with TRBJ1-3. The CDR3 is 13 residues long, counting both termini. The germline V gene has CDR1 SQVTM and CDR2 ANQGSEA. The chain's CDR3 is CSVIQGSGNHKYG.

This clonotype appeared many times. V and J are TRBV2 and TRBJ1-2; no clear D. The germline V and J ends were trimmed by 5 bases and 8 bases, with 21 bases remaining between them. CDR1 and CDR2 (germline): SNHLY, FYNNEI. The CDR3 spans 15 residues. The CDR3 here is CASSLLRGSAEGYTF. The CDR3 DNA is TGTGCCAGCAGTCTCCTCCGCGGTTCGGCGGAGGGCTACACCTTC.

The chain joins TRBV19 to TRBJ1-6; D gene uncertain. CDR3 length: 13 residues. Trimming removed 5 bases from V and 7 bases from J, with 9 bases in between. The germline CDR1 and CDR2 sequences are LNHDA and SQIVND (reference sequence). CDR3 sequence reads: CASSALKNSPLHF. The DNA of the CDR3 is TGTGCCAGTAGTGCGCTCAAGAATTCACCCCTCCACTTT. Full variable domain (remainder filled in from reference TRBV19 and TRBJ1-6): DGGITQSPKYLFRKEGQNVTLSCEQNLNHDAMYWYRQDPGQGLRLIYYSQIVNDFQKGDIAEGYSVSREKKESFPLTVTSAQKNPTAFYLCASSALKNSPLHFGNGTRLTVT.

This clonotype was detected once. CDR3 nucleotides: TGTGCCACCAGTGACAGGGGGTACCAAGAGACCCAGTACTTC. Its translation: CATSDRGYQETQYF. J is TRBJ2-5 and V is TRBV15; TRBD1 matches at 9 bases. The CDR3 extends over 14 amino acids. J gave up 0 bases and V 6 bases, and 2 bases lay outside the gene matches. CDR1 and CDR2 (germline): LNHNV, YYDKDF (reference sequence).

Of note for this clonotype: This may be a read error, as it is one base from a much larger clone. The chain employs TRBV7-3 and TRBJ1-2, with a tentative D call TRBD1 (5 bases). Germline loops: CDR1 SGHTA, CDR2 FQGTGA. V lost 4 bases, J lost 10 bases, and 16 bases lay in between. This CDR3 contains 13 residues. The CDR3 reads CASSSRGGDDYTF. Here the CDR3 DNA reads TGTGCCAGCAGCTCCCGCGGAGGGGATGACTACACCTTC.

Only one count was recorded for this clonotype. At one end the junction does not follow the germline gene, possibly because of a read error. The chain links TRBV9 to TRBJ2-7; 8 positions agree with TRBD1. The CDR3 extends over 13 amino acids. Germline V CDR1 and CDR2: SGDLS, YYNGEE. CDR3 nucleotide sequence: TGTGCCAGCAGCGAATTTCGGGGACAGGAGTATAATTTC. Translating it yields CASSEFRGQEYNF. Full variable domain (missing parts from reference TRBV9 and TRBJ2-7): DSGVTQTPKHLITATGQRVTLRCSPRSGDLSVYWYQQSLDQGLQFLIQYYNGEERAKGNILERFSAQQFPDLHSELNLSSLELGDSALYFCASSEFRGQEYNFGPGTRLTVT.

This clonotype has more than one count but fewer than ten. This chain links TRBV11-2 with TRBJ2-3, with TRBD1 as a possible D gene (5 bases). Germline V gene lookup returns CDR1 SGHAT and CDR2 FQNNGV. The CDR3 sequence is 14 residues long. V gave up 3 bases and J gave up 6 bases, with 13 bases separating them. CDR3 loop: CASSLRGGADTQYF. CDR3 DNA sequence: TGTGCCAGCAGCTTGCGAGGTGGGGCCGATACGCAGTATTTT.